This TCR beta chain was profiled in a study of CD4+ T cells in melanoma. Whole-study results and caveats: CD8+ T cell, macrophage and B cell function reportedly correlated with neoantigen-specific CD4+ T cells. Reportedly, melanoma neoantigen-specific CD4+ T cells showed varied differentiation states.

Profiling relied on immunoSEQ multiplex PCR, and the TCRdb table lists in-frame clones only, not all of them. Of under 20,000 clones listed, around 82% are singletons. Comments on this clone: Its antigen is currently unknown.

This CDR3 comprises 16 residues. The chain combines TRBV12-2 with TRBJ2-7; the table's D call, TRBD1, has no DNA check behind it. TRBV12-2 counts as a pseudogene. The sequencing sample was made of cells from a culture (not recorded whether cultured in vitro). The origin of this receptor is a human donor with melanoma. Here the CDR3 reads CASRTKKGQGFNEQYF. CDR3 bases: TGTGCAAGTCGTACGAAGAAAGGACAGGGATTTAACGAGCAGTACTTC.